The source of this T cell receptor (beta chain) is a study of T-cell memory formation after mild COVID-19. Whole-study context: Most TCR clusters belonged to a single donor.

Study-level results: In pre-infection memory, a portion of responding clones appeared, which suggested that cross-reactive memory joined. Contracting clones, day 15 to 85, had balanced CD4/CD8, and later expanders favored CD4+.

MiXCR, applied by TCRdb to the 5' RACE reads, yields one record per CDR3 protein. The sample lists about 400,000 distinct CDR3 sequences, under 20% seen once, with about 22% in the top ten. A word on this clonotype: No antigen is known for it.

There are 16 residues in the CDR3. Unmatched junction bases numbered 7, after V lost 6 bases and J lost 1 base. The sequenced sample consisted of PBMCs or a T cell subset sorted from them (not recorded which). This chain joins TRBV12-3 or TRBV12-4 and TRBJ2-2, with 8 bases fitting TRBD1. The sequence was obtained from a man aged 18 to 30 who had mild COVID-19 (a few samples of this study predate the infection). Cell type and time point are not known. For the CDR3, the DNA is TGTGCCAGCAGGACTTCCGGGACAGGGAACACCGGGGAGCTGTTTTTT. Protein: CASRTSGTGNTGELFF.